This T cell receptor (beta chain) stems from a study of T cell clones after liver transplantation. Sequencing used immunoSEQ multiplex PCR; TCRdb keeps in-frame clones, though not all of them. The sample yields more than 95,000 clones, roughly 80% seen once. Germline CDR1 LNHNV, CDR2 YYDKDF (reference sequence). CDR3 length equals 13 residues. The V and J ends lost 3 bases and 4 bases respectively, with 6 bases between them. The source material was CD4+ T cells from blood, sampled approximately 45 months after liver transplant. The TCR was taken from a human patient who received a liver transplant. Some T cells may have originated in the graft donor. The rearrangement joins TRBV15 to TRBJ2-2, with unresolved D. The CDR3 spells CATSSKATGELFF. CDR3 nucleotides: TGTGCCACCAGCAGCAAGGCCACCGGGGAGCTGTTTTTT.